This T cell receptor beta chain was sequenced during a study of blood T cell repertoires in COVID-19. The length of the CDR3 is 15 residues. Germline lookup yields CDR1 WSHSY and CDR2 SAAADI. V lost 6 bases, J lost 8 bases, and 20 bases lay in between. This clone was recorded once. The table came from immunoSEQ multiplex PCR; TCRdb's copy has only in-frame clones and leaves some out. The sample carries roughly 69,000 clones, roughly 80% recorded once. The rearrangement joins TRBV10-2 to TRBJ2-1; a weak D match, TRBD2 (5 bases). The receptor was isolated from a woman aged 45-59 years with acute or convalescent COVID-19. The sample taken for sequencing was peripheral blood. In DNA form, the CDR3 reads TGCGCCAGCAGGGCAGCGGCGACCCTGAGAGATGAGCAGTTCTTC. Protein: CASRAAATLRDEQFF.